Listed below are T cell receptor beta chains from one sample, sequenced in a study of cytomegalovirus exposure and HLA in healthy donors. Clones were read by immunoSEQ multiplex PCR, and TCRdb kept only the in-frame ones, dropping some. The repertoire holds approximately 93,000 clones, with about 80% as singletons. What was sequenced was PBMCs. The receptors were sampled from a male donor in good health and CMV-seropositive. CDR3s include the opening cysteine and the closing phenylalanine or tryptophan. Each record gives: J gene, clone size, D gene, V gene, CDR3 protein, CDR3 DNA. A D gene is named only where the DNA matches it firmly. Size tells how often a clone was seen (once, few, many) or the class of an expanded clone, and some rows leave it out.

J gene: TRBJ2-3
clone size: once
D gene: TRBD1
V gene: TRBV7-9
CDR3 protein: CASSFRTGSTDTQYF
CDR3 DNA: TGTGCCAGCAGCTTTCGGACAGGGTCTACAGATACGCAGTATTTT

J gene: TRBJ2-1
clone size: -
D gene: -
V gene: TRBV7-2
CDR3 protein: CASSLDPIGGAPGEQFF
CDR3 DNA: TGTGCCAGCAGCTTAGACCCTATAGGGGGGGCGCCGGGTGAGCAGTTCTTC

J gene: TRBJ2-7
clone size: -
D gene: TRBD2
V gene: TRBV13
CDR3 protein: CASSLGGLAGYEQYF
CDR3 DNA: TGTGCCAGCAGTCTGGGGGGACTAGCGGGCTACGAGCAGTACTTC

J gene: TRBJ1-2
clone size: -
D gene: -
V gene: TRBV25-1
CDR3 protein: CASSDQVTPYGYTF
CDR3 DNA: TGTGCCAGCAGTGATCAGGTTACCCCCTATGGCTACACCTTC

J gene: TRBJ1-1
clone size: -
D gene: -
V gene: TRBV5-6
CDR3 protein: CASSPIRGTEAFF
CDR3 DNA: TGTGCCAGCAGCCCTATTCGGGGTACTGAAGCTTTCTTT

J gene: TRBJ1-1
clone size: -
D gene: -
V gene: TRBV27
CDR3 protein: CASSLIPGVSGPEAFF
CDR3 DNA: TGTGCCAGCAGTTTAATCCCAGGGGTTAGCGGGCCTGAAGCTTTCTTT

J gene: TRBJ2-1
clone size: -
D gene: -
V gene: TRBV5-6
CDR3 protein: CASRSLYNEQFF
CDR3 DNA: TGTGCCAGCAGATCCCTCTACAATGAGCAGTTCTTC

J gene: TRBJ2-7
clone size: -
D gene: -
V gene: TRBV29-1
CDR3 protein: CSVARSSYEQYF
CDR3 DNA: TGCAGCGTTGCCCGATCTTCCTACGAGCAGTACTTC

J gene: TRBJ1-2
clone size: once
D gene: -
V gene: TRBV11-3
CDR3 protein: CASSSEIQGEVRYGYTF
CDR3 DNA: TGTGCCAGCAGCAGCGAAATTCAGGGTGAAGTGCGATATGGCTACACCTTC

J gene: TRBJ2-7
clone size: -
D gene: -
V gene: TRBV27
CDR3 protein: CASSLSRDTARYEQYF
CDR3 DNA: TGTGCCAGCAGTTTATCTCGGGACACAGCTCGCTACGAGCAGTACTTC

J gene: TRBJ1-6
clone size: -
D gene: TRBD1
V gene: TRBV7-9
CDR3 protein: CASSSARTGLNSPLHF
CDR3 DNA: TGTGCCAGCAGCTCGGCCAGGACAGGGCTCAATTCACCCCTCCACTTT

J gene: TRBJ2-7
clone size: -
D gene: TRBD2
V gene: TRBV11-2
CDR3 protein: CASSVGTSSYEQYF
CDR3 DNA: TGTGCCAGCAGCGTCGGGACTAGCTCCTACGAGCAGTACTTC

J gene: TRBJ2-1
clone size: -
D gene: TRBD1
V gene: TRBV5-4
CDR3 protein: CASSLEGGRNEQFF
CDR3 DNA: TGTGCCAGCAGCTTGGAAGGGGGCAGAAATGAGCAGTTCTTC